This T cell receptor beta chain came from a study of blood T cell repertoires in COVID-19. V was pared by 2 bases and J by 4 bases, with 15 bases between. The CDR3 length is 16 residues. Germline V CDR1 and CDR2: MGHRA, YSYEKL. TCRdb keeps only in-frame clones here, not all; method: immunoSEQ multiplex PCR. The sample records around 250,000 clones, about 87% being singletons. The rearrangement links TRBV4-1 to TRBJ2-1; possible D gene TRBD2, 6 bases. The sequenced sample was PBMCs or T cells enriched from blood (not recorded which). The clonotype originates from a woman aged 45-59 years who had recovered from COVID-19. The CDR3 DNA reads TGCGCCAGCAGCCAAACGGGACTCCCTCGGTACAATGAGCAGTTCTTC. This codes for CASSQTGLPRYNEQFF.